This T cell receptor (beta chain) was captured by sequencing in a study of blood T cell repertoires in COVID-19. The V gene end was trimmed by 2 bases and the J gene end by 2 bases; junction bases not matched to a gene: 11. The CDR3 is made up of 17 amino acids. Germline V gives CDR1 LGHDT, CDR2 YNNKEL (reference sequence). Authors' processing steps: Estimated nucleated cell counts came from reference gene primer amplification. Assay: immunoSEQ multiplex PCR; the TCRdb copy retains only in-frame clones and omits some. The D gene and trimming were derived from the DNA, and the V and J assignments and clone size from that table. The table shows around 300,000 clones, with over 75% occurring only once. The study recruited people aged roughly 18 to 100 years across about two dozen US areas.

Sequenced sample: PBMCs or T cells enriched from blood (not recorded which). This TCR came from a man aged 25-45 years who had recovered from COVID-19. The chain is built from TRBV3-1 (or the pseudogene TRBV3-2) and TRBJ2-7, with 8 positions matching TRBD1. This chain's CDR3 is CASSQFSRGQVPYEQYF. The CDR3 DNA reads TGTGCCAGCAGCCAATTCTCCCGGGGACAGGTCCCCTACGAGCAGTACTTC.